A single sample gave rise to the 11 T cell receptor beta chains below, sequenced in a study of OX40 agonist ivuxolimab in advanced cancers. Using immunoSEQ multiplex PCR, the repertoire was profiled, and TCRdb retains in-frame clones only, with some absent. Counted here are roughly 40,000 clones, around 90% occurring once; the ten biggest clones make up roughly 15%. Sequencing used CD4+ or CD8+ T cells sorted from blood, obtained in a trial of the OX40 agonist ivuxolimab. These receptors came from an adult with an advanced solid tumor such as melanoma, head and neck, liver or kidney cancer.

The V and J genes are TRBV7-2 and TRBJ2-3; D unresolved. CDR1 is SGHTA, CDR2 FQGNSA, per germline. Trimming stripped 5 bases from V and 3 bases from J, with 15 bases between. The CDR3 covers 15 residues. The CDR3: CASSQSRAATDTQYF. The DNA of the CDR3 is TGTGCCAGCAGCCAGAGCCGGGCTGCGACAGATACGCAGTATTTT.

The rearrangement joins TRBV4-2 to TRBJ2-2, with TRBD2 as a possible D gene (6 bases). Germline V gene sequence: CDR1 LGHNA, CDR2 YNFKEQ. CDR3 length: 18 amino acids. The ends were cut back, 4 bases at V and 3 bases at J, with 21 bases in the middle. The CDR3 region is CASSPGLALGGYTGELFF. The CDR3 region has the DNA TGTGCCAGCAGCCCCGGCCTAGCGCTCGGAGGGTACACCGGGGAGCTGTTTTTT.

The chain couples TRBV4-1 to TRBJ2-7, with TRBD2 identical over 11 bases. The germline V gene has CDR1 MGHRA and CDR2 YSYEKL. V lost 3 bases, J lost 5 bases, and 12 bases stayed unmatched. The CDR3 is 17 amino acids. This chain's CDR3 is CASSQEYGTSGYHEQYF. In nucleotides, the CDR3 is TGCGCCAGCAGCCAGGAATACGGGACTAGCGGATATCACGAGCAGTACTTC.

This rearrangement joins TRBV27 to TRBJ2-7; 11 bases agree with TRBD2. The CDR3 extends over 15 amino acids. Germline V gives CDR1 MNHEY, CDR2 SMNVEV (reference sequence). The trim removed 4 bases at V and 5 bases at J, leaving 7 bases unmatched. CDR3 in DNA: TGTGCCAGCAGTTGGCTAGCGGGAGGCCCCCACGAGCAGTACTTC. This gives the protein CASSWLAGGPHEQYF.

This clone was observed once. The rearrangement joins TRBV4-2 to TRBJ1-2, with D perhaps matching TRBD1 (5 bases). CDR1 and CDR2 (germline): LGHNA, YNFKEQ. There are 15 residues in the CDR3. The V end lost 0 bases, the J end lost 2 bases, and 10 bases lay between the germline ends. CDR3 nucleotides: TGTGCCAGCAGCCAAGAGGTCGCAGGGAACTATGGCTACACCTTC. It translates to CASSQEVAGNYGYTF.

This clone was detected only once. This chain joins TRBV6-1 and TRBJ2-1; D gene unclear. The CDR3 runs 13 residues. CDR1 is MNHNS, CDR2 SASEGT, per germline. Trimming removed 3 bases at V and 8 bases at J, with 11 bases between. CDR3 nucleotide sequence: TGTGCCAGCAGTGAGGGGTCCGTGGATGAGCAGTTCTTC. It is translated as CASSEGSVDEQFF.

The rearrangement joins TRBV28 to TRBJ2-7, with 9 bases that match TRBD1. Germline V CDR1 and CDR2: MDHEN, SYDVKM. This CDR3 region has 16 residues. V shed 10 bases, J shed 3 bases, and the junction held 16 bases outside the gene matches. The CDR3 here is CAISTLGQGKVYEQYF. As DNA, the CDR3 is TGTGCCATCTCCACCCTGGGACAGGGAAAGGTCTACGAGCAGTACTTC.

This chain connects TRBV19 to TRBJ2-1, with TRBD2 identical over 12 bases. Germline CDR1 LNHDA, CDR2 SQIVND (reference sequence). The length of the CDR3 is 15 residues. J was trimmed by 8 bases and V by 5 bases; bases with no gene match: 7. The CDR3 protein is CASSASLAGGDEQFF. The CDR3 DNA sequence: TGTGCCAGTAGTGCCTCACTAGCGGGAGGCGATGAGCAGTTCTTC.

The J gene is TRBJ2-7, the V gene TRBV27; 7 bases line up with TRBD1. Germline loops: CDR1 MNHEY, CDR2 SMNVEV (reference sequence). The CDR3 has 12 amino acids. The ends lost 3 bases at V and 8 bases at J; junction bases unmatched: 4. CDR3 protein: CASSFQGVQQYF. DNA of the CDR3: TGTGCCAGCAGTTTCCAGGGGGTTCAGCAGTACTTC.

V gene TRBV6-5 combines with J gene TRBJ2-7; weak D call: TRBD1 (7 bases). The germline V gene encodes CDR1 MNHEY and CDR2 SVGAGI. Trimming shortened V by 1 base and J by 4 bases, and 17 bases separated the two germline ends. This CDR3 contains 16 residues. CDR3 sequence: CASSYFAAGGTYEQYF. The CDR3 nucleotides read TGTGCCAGCAGTTACTTTGCGGCAGGGGGGACATACGAGCAGTACTTC.

This clone was observed a few times. The CDR3 loop reads CASSLVGNGQYF. CDR3 nucleotide sequence: TGTGCCAGCAGCTTAGTTGGGAATGGGCAGTACTTC. The V and J genes are TRBV7-9 and TRBJ2-7; D remains unclear. Looked up from germline, CDR1 is SEHNR and CDR2 is FQNEAQ (reference sequence). V lost 1 base and J 9 bases, leaving 10 bases between the germline ends. There are 12 residues in the CDR3.